Sequencing of this T cell receptor (beta chain) was carried out in a study of early stage breast cancer tumors. V lost 0 bases, J lost 3 bases, and 12 bases lay in between. The CDR3 has 15 amino acids. Germline V gives CDR1 LGHNA, CDR2 YSLEER. This table comes from immunoSEQ multiplex PCR, and its TCRdb copy is limited to in-frame clones, with some not included. Here the sample spans over 20,000 clones, roughly 67% being singletons. The sample holds one count of this clone. The gene calls are TRBV4-3 and TRBJ2-7, with TRBD2 as a possible D gene (6 bases). The TCR sequence derives from a person aged 60 to 70 with breast cancer. Specimen: breast tumor tissue. CDR3 amino acids: CASSQERAAGYEQYF. The DNA for the CDR3 is TGCGCCAGCAGCCAAGAACGGGCAGCGGGCTACGAGCAGTACTTC.